Each of the 20 T cell receptor beta chains below was sequenced from the same sample in a study of beta chain features in type 1 diabetes. Antigens for these TCRs are unknown. Isolated RNA was reverse transcribed in full, so expressed TCRB transcripts were sequenced. The protocol was immunoSEQ multiplex PCR, while the TCRdb copy is restricted to in-frame clones and leaves out a portion. The table records 200,000 to 300,000 clones, about a tenth of them present only once. Study-wide findings and caveats: A moderate, significant TCRB CDR3 shortening appeared in type 1 diabetes across four CD4+ subsets.

The specimen sequenced was naive CD4+ T cells from blood. Receptors were obtained from a man younger than 45 with type 1 diabetes.

This clone appeared a single time. V is TRBV11-2 and J is TRBJ2-5; 9 nucleotides line up with TRBD2. The germline V gene has CDR1 SGHAT and CDR2 FQNNGV. Trimming at V came to 3 bases and at J to 4 bases, leaving 15 bases not matched to a gene. The CDR3 contains 18 residues. CDR3 amino acids: CASSLGRAGGLGLETQYF. CDR3 DNA: TGTGCCAGCAGCTTGGGAAGAGCGGGGGGACTGGGGCTAGAGACCCAGTACTTC.

The chain carries TRBV15 and TRBJ1-4; D perhaps matches TRBD1 (5 bases). Germline CDR1 LNHNV, CDR2 YYDKDF (reference sequence). This CDR3 has 13 amino acids. V was cut by 10 bases and J by 7 bases, with 16 bases left in between. The CDR3 region is CASHSPRAEKLFF. CDR3 in DNA: TGTGCCAGCCACAGCCCCAGGGCTGAAAAACTGTTTTTT.

This chain connects TRBV5-1 to TRBJ1-1; D unresolved. Germline CDR1 SGHRS, CDR2 YFSETQ. The CDR3 consists of 14 residues. V was pared by 6 bases and J by 3 bases, with 15 bases between. The CDR3 protein is CASTQRGVDTEAFF. CDR3 in DNA: TGCGCCAGCACCCAACGGGGTGTGGACACTGAAGCTTTCTTT. Based on the CDR3 plus reference TRBV5-1 and TRBJ1-1, the full variable domain is KAGVTQTPRYLIKTRGQQVTLSCSPISGHRSVSWYQQTPGQGLQFLFEYFSETQRNKGNFPGRFSGRQFSNSRSEMNVSTLELGDSALYLCASTQRGVDTEAFFGQGTRLTVV.

This clone turned up a few times. This chain uses TRBV5-1 with TRBJ2-7, with D tentatively TRBD2 (6 bases). Germline CDR1 SGHRS, CDR2 YFSETQ. The CDR3 consists of 13 residues. The V gene lost 7 bases and the J gene lost 0 bases, with 11 bases spanning the gap. The CDR3 region has the DNA TGCGCCAGCGGTACCGGGAGCTCCTACGAGCAGTACTTC. Amino acid sequence: CASGTGSSYEQYF.

The rearrangement joins TRBV7-2 to TRBJ2-2, with 7 bases aligning to TRBD1. CDR1 SGHTA and CDR2 FQGNSA come from the germline V gene. The CDR3 covers 15 residues. Trimming cost V 5 bases and J 0 bases; bases outside gene matches: 3. In DNA form, the CDR3 reads TGTGCCAGCAGCCCTGGGACAGCGAACACCGGGGAGCTGTTTTTT. Its translation is CASSPGTANTGELFF.

The rearrangement uses TRBV7-9 and TRBJ2-1, with a weak D call TRBD2 (6 bases). The CDR3 extends over 16 amino acids. The ends were cut back, 4 bases at V and 2 bases at J, with 15 bases in the middle. The germline gives CDR1 SEHNR, CDR2 FQNEAQ (reference sequence). The CDR3 reads CASSSTVAGTYNEQFF. As DNA, the CDR3 is TGTGCCAGCAGCTCCACAGTGGCGGGGACCTACAATGAGCAGTTCTTC.

This clone was detected a few times. The V gene is TRBV2, the J gene TRBJ2-7; D may be TRBD1 (5 bases). Germline V gene data show CDR1 as SNHLY and CDR2 as FYNNEI. The CDR3 extends over 13 amino acids. Between the trimmed V and J ends, which lost 4 bases and 2 bases, there was a span of 9 bases. In DNA form, the CDR3 reads TGTGCCAGCAGTGGCAGGGCCACCTACGAGCAGTACTTC. The encoded protein is CASSGRATYEQYF.

This clone was observed a handful of times. V and J are TRBV5-1 and TRBJ1-1; possible D gene TRBD1, 6 bases. V lost 4 bases and J 5 bases, leaving 15 bases between the germline ends. The CDR3 contains 14 residues. The germline gives CDR1 SGHRS, CDR2 YFSETQ. CDR3 in amino acids: CASSTAGTLTEAFF. CDR3 DNA sequence: TGCGCCAGCAGCACTGCCGGGACACTAACTGAAGCTTTCTTT.

In this sample, this clone turned up a few times. The CDR3 DNA follows: TGTGCCAGCGCGGGGGCAGATACGCAGTATTTT. Translating it yields CASAGADTQYF. The chain links TRBV2 to TRBJ2-3; 7 bases are shared with TRBD2. The CDR3 has 11 residues. Germline V gene sequence: CDR1 SNHLY, CDR2 FYNNEI. V gave up 8 bases and J gave up 4 bases; unmatched junction bases: 0.

This clone has only a few counts. The V and J genes are TRBV28 and TRBJ2-5, with TRBD2 matching 7 bases. CDR3 length: 14 residues. V lost 2 bases, J lost 5 bases, and 5 bases stayed unmatched. Germline V lookup: CDR1 MDHEN, CDR2 SYDVKM. The CDR3 here is CASSLAGVKETQYF. The CDR3 DNA is TGTGCCAGCAGTTTAGCGGGGGTAAAGGAGACCCAGTACTTC.

In its sample, this clone was seen a few times. This chain's CDR3 is CASSVQGANGNTIYF. CDR3 sequence (DNA): TGTGCCAGCAGTGTTCAGGGGGCCAACGGAAACACCATATATTTT. The chain is built from TRBV2 and TRBJ1-3; 8 bases are a match to TRBD1. CDR3 size: 15 residues. Losses at the gene ends were 4 bases for V and 4 bases for J; bases not matched to a gene: 6. Germline CDR1 is SNHLY and CDR2 is FYNNEI.

This clone was counted only a few times. The chain recombines TRBV5-1 with TRBJ2-2, with D uncertain. The CDR3 is 14 residues long. Trimming took off 3 bases at V and 6 bases at J, with 12 bases between the two ends. Germline V lookup: CDR1 SGHRS, CDR2 YFSETQ. Written as DNA, the CDR3 is TGCGCCAGCAGCTCTGGAGTCTCAGCCGGGGAGCTGTTTTTT. This encodes CASSSGVSAGELFF.

V gene TRBV5-1 combines with J gene TRBJ2-6; TRBD1 matches 9 bases. The germline V gene encodes CDR1 SGHRS and CDR2 YFSETQ. The CDR3 spans 14 residues. The V segment lost 6 bases and the J segment 4 bases; nucleotides outside the gene matches: 2. CDR3 in amino acids: CASNRGPGANVLTF. CDR3 nucleotide sequence: TGCGCCAGCAACAGGGGGCCGGGGGCCAACGTCCTGACTTTC.

This sequence joins TRBV7-9 and TRBJ2-7; D uncertain. Germline CDR1 SEHNR, CDR2 FQNEAQ (reference sequence). This CDR3 spans 11 amino acids. Deletions cut 4 bases from V and 6 bases from J, with 7 bases between. Here the CDR3 reads CASSSVSEQYF. Written as DNA, the CDR3 is TGTGCCAGCAGCTCCGTGAGCGAGCAGTACTTC.

The J gene is TRBJ2-3, the V gene TRBV7-3; D is possibly TRBD2 (7 bases). V lost 2 bases to trimming and J lost 3 bases, with 12 bases between them. The CDR3 runs to 15 residues. CDR1 SGHTA and CDR2 FQGTGA come from the germline V gene. This CDR3 reads CASSLRGARTDTQYF. The CDR3 DNA reads TGTGCCAGCAGCTTACGGGGGGCGCGGACAGATACGCAGTATTTT.

The V and J genes are TRBV7-3 and TRBJ1-6; TRBD1 agrees at 8 bases. CDR1 is SGHTA and CDR2 is FQGTGA in the germline V gene. Unmatched junction bases numbered 2, after V lost 5 bases and J lost 5 bases. The CDR3 covers 14 residues. CDR3 sequence (DNA): TGTGCCAGCAGCCCGACAGGGGATAATTCACCCCTCCACTTT. Encoded protein: CASSPTGDNSPLHF.

This clone appeared a few times. V is TRBV2 and J is TRBJ2-7; D is unclear. This CDR3 comprises 11 residues. In germline, CDR1 is SNHLY, CDR2 FYNNEI. Trimming stripped 7 bases from V and 9 bases from J, with 13 bases between. CDR3 bases: TGTGCCAGCACTACTCCACCAATGCAGTACTTC. Residues: CASTTPPMQYF.

There are a few counts of this clone. The V call is TRBV11-2, the J call TRBJ2-1; 13 bases match TRBD2. The germline V gene encodes CDR1 SGHAT and CDR2 FQNNGV. The J segment lost 5 bases and the V segment lost 3 bases, leaving 1 base of the junction unmatched. This CDR3 region has 15 residues. The CDR3 loop is CASSFGLAGDNEQFF. CDR3 DNA: TGTGCCAGCAGCTTCGGACTAGCGGGAGACAATGAGCAGTTCTTC.

This clone has a handful of counts. Other DNA sequences within the sample encode an identical CDR3. The rearrangement joins TRBV6-5 to TRBJ1-2; D is uncertain. The CDR3 is made up of 13 amino acids. V was clipped by 0 bases and J by 4 bases, with 6 bases between them. CDR1 is MNHEY and CDR2 is SVGAGI in the germline V gene. In DNA, the CDR3 is TGTGCCAGCAGTTACTCGCGGGGCTATGGCTACACCTTC. Protein sequence: CASSYSRGYGYTF.

This clone was seen only a few times. This chain joins TRBV11-2 and TRBJ2-3; TRBD2 matches 8 bases. V lost 3 bases to trimming and J lost 6 bases; unmatched junction nucleotides: 5. CDR1 is SGHAT, CDR2 FQNNGV, per germline. CDR3 length: 14 amino acids. The CDR3 here is CASSFWQRGDTQYF. For the CDR3, the DNA is TGTGCCAGCAGCTTTTGGCAGCGGGGGGATACGCAGTATTTT.